The clone carrying this T cell receptor beta chain was counted once. The antigen is not known. The V end was cut by 0 bases, the J end by 2 bases, with 11 bases between. The germline V gene encodes CDR1 SGHRS and CDR2 YFSETQ. The CDR3 totals 16 residues. TCRdb's copy holds only in-frame clones and misses some; the assay was immunoSEQ multiplex PCR. The sample consists of approximately 140,000 clones, 88% of them appearing once. The sample is drawn from a study of radiation and T cells in renal cell carcinoma. Study-level information: Nephrectomy followed 15 Gy stereotactic body radiation by 4 weeks.

The time point here: baseline pretreatment blood. Stated treatment: 15 Gy SBRT to primary tumor, nephrectomy 4 weeks later. Study-level points and caveats: Top tumor clonotypes rose in blood 2 weeks post-radiation, then contracted.

The rearrangement links TRBV5-1 to TRBJ1-4; no clear D. The sequencing used blood, collected from a patient whose treatment included radiotherapy and nephrectomy. This TCR came from a woman aged 70-85 years with renal cell carcinoma. CDR3 nucleotide sequence: TGCGCCAGCAGCTTGGAAGGGAGAGGTACTAATGAAAAACTGTTTTTT. Protein sequence: CASSLEGRGTNEKLFF. Using reference TRBV5-1 and TRBJ1-4 for the parts outside the CDR3, the full variable domain is KAGVTQTPRYLIKTRGQQVTLSCSPISGHRSVSWYQQTPGQGLQFLFEYFSETQRNKGNFPGRFSGRQFSNSRSEMNVSTLELGDSALYLCASSLEGRGTNEKLFFGSGTQLSVL.